These T cell receptor beta chains were read from a single sample in a study of shared clonotypes between healthy human individuals. TCRdb keeps only in-frame clones here, not all; method: immunoSEQ multiplex PCR. The repertoire holds over 2 million clones, with over 85% as singletons. Sample: naive CD8+ T cells sorted from blood. The receptor source for this set is a man aged 18 to 30 in good health. The CDR3 runs from the conserved cysteine through the conserved F or W. A D gene is named only where the DNA matches it firmly. Clone sizes are given selectively: once, few, many, or a class where the clone is expanded.

d_call: TRBD2; j_call: TRBJ2-6; clone_size: -; v_call: TRBV19; cdr3_nt: TGTGCCAGTAGTAACTCCGGGGGGTCTGGGGCCAACGTCCTGACTTTC; cdr3_aa: CASSNSGGSGANVLTF
d_call: TRBD2; j_call: TRBJ2-7; clone_size: -; v_call: TRBV9; cdr3_nt: TGTGCCAGCAGTGGACCGGGACTAGCGGAGAGCTCCTACGAGCAGTACTTC; cdr3_aa: CASSGPGLAESSYEQYF
d_call: -; j_call: TRBJ1-5; clone_size: once; v_call: TRBV7-2; cdr3_nt: TGTGCCAGCAGCTTAGATCCGCATCAGCCCCAGCATTTT; cdr3_aa: CASSLDPHQPQHF
d_call: -; j_call: TRBJ2-2; clone_size: -; v_call: TRBV6-1; cdr3_nt: TGTGCCAGCAGATTTAGCGGGGAGCTGTTTTTT; cdr3_aa: CASRFSGELFF
d_call: -; j_call: TRBJ1-5; clone_size: -; v_call: TRBV19; cdr3_nt: TGTGCCAGTTTGGGGGGACCTCTTGGTGGCAATCAGCCCCAGCATTTT; cdr3_aa: CASLGGPLGGNQPQHF
d_call: -; j_call: TRBJ1-6; clone_size: -; v_call: TRBV7-9; cdr3_nt: TGTGCCAGCAGCTTGGGGACTGGGAATTCACCCCTCCACTTT; cdr3_aa: CASSLGTGNSPLHF
d_call: TRBD1; j_call: TRBJ2-1; clone_size: -; v_call: TRBV30; cdr3_nt: TGTGCCTGGGCAGAGACAGGGTTGTTTGGCAATGAGCAGTTCTTC; cdr3_aa: CAWAETGLFGNEQFF
d_call: TRBD2; j_call: TRBJ2-7; clone_size: -; v_call: TRBV5-4; cdr3_nt: TGTGCCAGCAGCTTGGATCCTAGCGGGGTTTACGAGCAGTACTTC; cdr3_aa: CASSLDPSGVYEQYF
d_call: -; j_call: TRBJ2-5; clone_size: -; v_call: TRBV9; cdr3_nt: TGTGCCAGCAGCGTAGGGTCAGGGGAAGAGACCCAGTACTTC; cdr3_aa: CASSVGSGEETQYF
d_call: -; j_call: TRBJ2-5; clone_size: -; v_call: TRBV6-1; cdr3_nt: TGTGCCAGCAGTGGGAAGTGGGTCCTACAAGAGACCCAGTACTTC; cdr3_aa: CASSGKWVLQETQYF
d_call: TRBD2; j_call: TRBJ2-1; clone_size: -; v_call: TRBV7-2; cdr3_nt: TGTGCCAGCAGCTATAGGACTAGCGGGACTTCCTACAATGAGCAGTTCTTC; cdr3_aa: CASSYRTSGTSYNEQFF
d_call: -; j_call: TRBJ1-2; clone_size: once; v_call: TRBV4-3; cdr3_nt: TGCGCCAGCAGCCAAGATGTAAATGCAGAAGCTAACTATGGCTACACCTTC; cdr3_aa: CASSQDVNAEANYGYTF
d_call: TRBD1; j_call: TRBJ2-7; clone_size: -; v_call: TRBV19; cdr3_nt: TGTGCCAGTAGTGCCGGACAGGGTCCCTACGAGCAGTACTTC; cdr3_aa: CASSAGQGPYEQYF
d_call: TRBD2; j_call: TRBJ2-5; clone_size: -; v_call: TRBV5-6; cdr3_nt: TGTGCCAGCAGCTTGGTGGGACTAGCGGAAGAGACCCAGTACTTC; cdr3_aa: CASSLVGLAEETQYF
d_call: -; j_call: TRBJ1-1; clone_size: -; v_call: TRBV27; cdr3_nt: TGTGCCAGCAGTTTAACTACTCGGGGGACTGAAGCTTTCTTT; cdr3_aa: CASSLTTRGTEAFF
d_call: TRBD1; j_call: TRBJ2-7; clone_size: -; v_call: TRBV9; cdr3_nt: TGTGCCAGCAGCGCCTCCGGACAGGGTTTAGCCTACGAGCAGTACTTC; cdr3_aa: CASSASGQGLAYEQYF
d_call: -; j_call: TRBJ2-1; clone_size: -; v_call: TRBV7-9; cdr3_nt: TGTGCCAGCAGTCCAGGTCGCAATGAGCAGTTCTTC; cdr3_aa: CASSPGRNEQFF
d_call: TRBD1; j_call: TRBJ2-5; clone_size: -; v_call: TRBV9; cdr3_nt: TGTGCCAGCAGCGTAGGAGGACAGGGGGTTTTAGAGACCCAGTACTTC; cdr3_aa: CASSVGGQGVLETQYF
d_call: -; j_call: TRBJ1-6; clone_size: -; v_call: TRBV19; cdr3_nt: TGTGCCAGTTCGTACGGAAATTCACCCCTCCACTTT; cdr3_aa: CASSYGNSPLHF
d_call: TRBD2; j_call: TRBJ2-7; clone_size: -; v_call: TRBV5-8; cdr3_nt: TGTGCCAGCAGCTTACTAGCGGCCTCCTACGAGCAGTACTTC; cdr3_aa: CASSLLAASYEQYF
d_call: -; j_call: TRBJ1-5; clone_size: -; v_call: TRBV7-9; cdr3_nt: TGTGCCAGCAGCTTGGGATGGCAGGGCCCAGAGCCCCAGCATTTT; cdr3_aa: CASSLGWQGPEPQHF
d_call: -; j_call: TRBJ2-1; clone_size: -; v_call: TRBV11-2; cdr3_nt: TGTGCCAGCAGCTTCGAAGCCGGGCTAGGGGAGCTGGAGCAGTTCTTC; cdr3_aa: CASSFEAGLGELEQFF
d_call: -; j_call: TRBJ1-4; clone_size: -; v_call: TRBV7-9; cdr3_nt: TGTGCCAGCAGCTTAGTTGGACAGAGGGAAAAACTGTTTTTT; cdr3_aa: CASSLVGQREKLFF
d_call: -; j_call: TRBJ1-1; clone_size: -; v_call: TRBV9; cdr3_nt: TGTGCCAGCAGTGCGGGCTCTCAAGGGGTGAACACTGAAGCTTTCTTT; cdr3_aa: CASSAGSQGVNTEAFF
d_call: -; j_call: TRBJ1-6; clone_size: -; v_call: TRBV19; cdr3_nt: TGTGCCAGTAGCCTACAGGTGTATAATTCACCCCTCCACTTT; cdr3_aa: CASSLQVYNSPLHF
d_call: -; j_call: TRBJ2-2; clone_size: -; v_call: TRBV10-1; cdr3_nt: TGCGCCAGCAGTGCAGGGGTCGGCGGGGAGCTGTTTTTT; cdr3_aa: CASSAGVGGELFF
d_call: -; j_call: TRBJ2-1; clone_size: -; v_call: TRBV7-6; cdr3_nt: TGTGCCAGCAGCCAACAAGGAGGGCAGTTCTTC; cdr3_aa: CASSQQGGQFF
d_call: TRBD2; j_call: TRBJ2-7; clone_size: -; v_call: TRBV15; cdr3_nt: TGTGCCACCAGCAGAGGTCCGCTAGCGGGAGACGAGCAGTACTTC; cdr3_aa: CATSRGPLAGDEQYF
d_call: -; j_call: TRBJ1-5; clone_size: once; v_call: TRBV15; cdr3_nt: TGTGCCACCAGCAGAGCGGCCCTTGGACAGCCCCAGCATTTT; cdr3_aa: CATSRAALGQPQHF
d_call: TRBD2; j_call: TRBJ2-2; clone_size: -; v_call: TRBV4-1; cdr3_nt: TGCGCCAGCAGCCACCCTAGCGGGAGGGCAGCCGGGGAGCTGTTTTTT; cdr3_aa: CASSHPSGRAAGELFF
d_call: TRBD2; j_call: TRBJ2-7; clone_size: -; v_call: TRBV7-8; cdr3_nt: TGTGCCAGCAGCCCCAATCTAGCGGGAGGGCCCACACGCGAGCAGTACTTC; cdr3_aa: CASSPNLAGGPTREQYF
d_call: -; j_call: TRBJ1-1; clone_size: -; v_call: TRBV11-2; cdr3_nt: TGTGCCAGCAGTTACAATGATGAGAACACTGAAGCTTTCTTT; cdr3_aa: CASSYNDENTEAFF
d_call: -; j_call: TRBJ2-7; clone_size: -; v_call: TRBV7-9; cdr3_nt: TGTGCCAGCAGCCGGGGGAGCTACTACGAGCAGTACTTC; cdr3_aa: CASSRGSYYEQYF
d_call: -; j_call: TRBJ2-1; clone_size: -; v_call: TRBV9; cdr3_nt: TGTGCCAGCAGCGTTAGCTCGAGCTCCAATGAGCAGTTCTTC; cdr3_aa: CASSVSSSSNEQFF